This T cell receptor beta chain was recovered during a study of blood T cell repertoires in COVID-19. V was pared by 6 bases and J by 6 bases, with 15 bases between. Germline V gives CDR1 SEHNR, CDR2 FQNEAQ (reference sequence). The length of the CDR3 is 15 residues. Clones were read by immunoSEQ multiplex PCR, and TCRdb kept only the in-frame ones, dropping some. This sample yields about 94,000 clones, of which 80% are seen a single time; around 20% belongs to the top ten. The chain joins TRBV7-9 to TRBJ1-6, with unresolved D. This TCR was sampled from a human donor in a cohort sampled during active COVID-19. The sequencing sample was made of peripheral blood. The CDR3 region is CASSPPGIANSPLHF. CDR3 DNA: TGTGCCAGCAGTCCACCCGGGATAGCTAATTCACCCCTCCACTTT.